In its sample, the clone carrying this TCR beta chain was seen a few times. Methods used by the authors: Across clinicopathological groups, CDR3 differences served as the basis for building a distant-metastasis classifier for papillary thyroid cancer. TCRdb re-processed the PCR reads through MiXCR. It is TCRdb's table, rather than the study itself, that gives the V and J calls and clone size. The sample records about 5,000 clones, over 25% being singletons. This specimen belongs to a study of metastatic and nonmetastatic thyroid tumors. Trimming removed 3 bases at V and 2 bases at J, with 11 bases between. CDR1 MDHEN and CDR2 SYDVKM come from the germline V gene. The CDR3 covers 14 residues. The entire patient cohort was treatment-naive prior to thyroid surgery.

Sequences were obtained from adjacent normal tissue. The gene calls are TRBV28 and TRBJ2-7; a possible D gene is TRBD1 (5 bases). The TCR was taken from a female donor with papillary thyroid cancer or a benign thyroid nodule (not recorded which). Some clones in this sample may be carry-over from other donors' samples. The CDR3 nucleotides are TGTGCCAGCAGTTTGAGGTACAGGACCTACGAGCAGTACTTC. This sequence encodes CASSLRYRTYEQYF.